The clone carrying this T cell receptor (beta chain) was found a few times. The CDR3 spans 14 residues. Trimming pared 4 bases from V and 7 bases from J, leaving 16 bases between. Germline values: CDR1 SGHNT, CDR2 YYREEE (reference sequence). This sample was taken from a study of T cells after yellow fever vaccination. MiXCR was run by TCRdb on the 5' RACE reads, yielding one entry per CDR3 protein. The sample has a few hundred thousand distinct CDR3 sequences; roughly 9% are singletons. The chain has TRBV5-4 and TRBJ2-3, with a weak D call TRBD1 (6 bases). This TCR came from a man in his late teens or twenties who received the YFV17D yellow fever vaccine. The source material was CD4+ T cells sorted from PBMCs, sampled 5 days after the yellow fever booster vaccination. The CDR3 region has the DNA TGTGCCAGCAGCCTGATGGGGGCTGGAAATACGCAGTATTTT. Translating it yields CASSLMGAGNTQYF.